The clone carrying this T cell receptor (beta chain) was recorded a few times. The data stem from a study of identical twins. Healthy Caucasians alone served as donors. The CDR3 is 16 amino acids. Trimming shortened V by 5 bases and J by 2 bases, and 17 bases separated the two germline ends. Via MiXCR, TCRdb re-called the 5' RACE reads, giving one row per CDR3 protein. The repertoire includes approximately 600,000 distinct CDR3 sequences, around 7.4% of them detected once, and 1.5% to 2% sits in the top ten. The same data also contributed to another study, on yellow fever vaccine responses in identical twins.

What was sequenced was PBMCs. The chain is built from TRBV12-3 or TRBV12-4 and TRBJ2-3, with TRBD2 as a possible D gene (6 bases). This TCR was recovered from a woman aged 18-29 years in good health. As DNA, the CDR3 is TGTGCCAGCAGTCCTGGGGGGTTTCGGATCACAGATACGCAGTATTTT. Protein product: CASSPGGFRITDTQYF.